What follows is one T cell receptor (beta chain) and its context. This sample was included in a study of T cell changes during pregnancy in multiple sclerosis. This CDR3 comprises 14 residues. Germline V gives CDR1 LNHDA, CDR2 SQIVND (reference sequence). V gave up 6 bases and J gave up 7 bases; unmatched junction bases: 7. This table comes from immunoSEQ multiplex PCR, and its TCRdb copy is limited to in-frame clones, with some not included. The sample consists of 90,000 to 120,000 clones, approximately 94% of them appearing once. The sequencing used peripheral blood, collected in the second trimester of pregnancy. The chain joins TRBV19 to TRBJ2-1; 9 bases are a match to TRBD1. This sequence was found in a female donor with multiple sclerosis, enrolled in a pregnancy study. The chain's CDR3 is CASRGQGLENEQFF. The CDR3 DNA reads as TGTGCCAGTAGGGGACAGGGTCTAGAGAATGAGCAGTTCTTC.